The clone carrying this T cell receptor beta chain was picked up many times. This sample is part of a study of T cells in Graves' hyperthyroidism and ophthalmopathy. RNA transcripts provided the source from which TCR beta CDR3 regions were amplified. A first-round RT-PCR of the TCR CDR3 used the HTBI primer set. MiXCR was run by TCRdb on the multiplex PCR reads, yielding one entry per CDR3 protein. The repertoire holds almost 600,000 distinct CDR3 sequences, with 11% to 15% as singletons. The V gene's germline CDR1 is SQVTM and CDR2 ANQGSEA. Losses at the gene ends were 6 bases for V and 2 bases for J; bases not matched to a gene: 10. This CDR3 region has 14 residues.

The V gene is TRBV29-1, the J gene TRBJ2-7; 7 positions match TRBD1. The source of this sequence is a woman aged 25 to 39 with Graves' hyperthyroidism that later progressed to Graves' ophthalmopathy. The sample taken for sequencing was blood. The CDR3 protein is CSVFNPGQTYEQYF. The CDR3 bases are TGCAGCGTGTTCAATCCGGGACAGACCTACGAGCAGTACTTC.